What follows are 18 T cell receptor beta chains derived from one specimen sequenced in a study of T cell changes during pregnancy in multiple sclerosis. Profiled with immunoSEQ multiplex PCR; TCRdb holds only in-frame clones, not every one. The table lists tens of thousands of clones, approximately 92% of them singletons. The sequencing here drew on peripheral blood, taken in the third trimester of pregnancy. Source of these receptors: a female donor in good health, enrolled as a control in a pregnancy study.

CDR3 sequence reads: CASSYGAGNQPQHF. In DNA, the CDR3 is TGTGCCAGCAGTTACGGGGCAGGTAATCAGCCCCAGCATTTT. This sequence joins TRBV6-6 and TRBJ1-5; D is possibly TRBD1 (5 bases). V lost 2 bases and J lost 4, with 9 bases in between. The germline V gene encodes CDR1 MNHNY and CDR2 SVGAGI (reference sequence). The CDR3 has 14 amino acids.

The genes are TRBV28 and TRBJ2-7; TRBD1 is a possible D gene (5 bases). V lost 2 bases and J 1 base, leaving 18 bases between the germline ends. The CDR3 loop spans 17 amino acids. Germline CDR1 is MDHEN and CDR2 is SYDVKM. The CDR3: CASSLGPDTWGSYEQYF. CDR3 sequence (DNA): TGTGCCAGCAGTTTAGGCCCGGACACCTGGGGATCCTACGAGCAGTACTTC.

The chain links TRBV11-3 to TRBJ1-2, with a weak D call TRBD1 (5 bases). V gave up 0 bases and J gave up 0 bases, with 8 bases separating them. The germline V gene has CDR1 SGHNT and CDR2 YENEEA. This CDR3 has 15 amino acids. Written as DNA, the CDR3 is TGTGCCAGCAGCTTAGAAGGACACACTAACTATGGCTACACCTTC. It yields the protein CASSLEGHTNYGYTF.

The table lists this clone with a count of one. The rearrangement uses TRBV28 and TRBJ2-3; unclear D gene. Trimming removed 2 bases at V and 2 bases at J, with 5 bases between. The CDR3 covers 13 residues. Per germline, CDR1 MDHEN and CDR2 SYDVKM. CDR3 nucleotide sequence: TGTGCCAGCAGTTTAACAGTCACAGATACGCAGTATTTT. Translation: CASSLTVTDTQYF.

This clone was observed a single time. The J gene is TRBJ1-4, the V gene TRBV27; 11 bases match TRBD1. This CDR3 contains 15 residues. The J segment lost 8 bases and the V segment lost 3 bases, leaving 5 bases of the junction unmatched. The germline V gene encodes CDR1 MNHEY and CDR2 SMNVEV (reference sequence). The chain's CDR3 is CASSFAGTGGEKLFF. For the CDR3, the DNA is TGTGCCAGCAGTTTCGCCGGGACAGGGGGGGAAAAACTGTTTTTT.

The chain links TRBV7-9 to TRBJ1-4; D ambiguous. Per the germline V gene, CDR1 is SEHNR and CDR2 is FQNEAQ (reference sequence). This CDR3 has 13 residues. The V end was cut by 0 bases, the J end by 13 bases, with 12 bases between. The CDR3 sequence is CASSLARGEGLFF. The DNA of the CDR3 is TGTGCCAGCAGCTTAGCGCGGGGAGAGGGACTGTTTTTT.

This chain uses TRBV29-1 with TRBJ1-4, with a weak D call TRBD1 (6 bases). With 7 bases removed from V and 1 base from J, the gap between germline ends came to 10 bases. CDR3 length: 13 amino acids. Per the germline V gene, CDR1 is SQVTM and CDR2 is ANQGSEA. Written as DNA, the CDR3 is TGCAGCGCTATGACAGGAACTAATGAAAAACTGTTTTTT. It yields the protein CSAMTGTNEKLFF.

The chain employs TRBV27 and TRBJ2-1; D perhaps matches TRBD1 (6 bases). Germline values: CDR1 MNHEY, CDR2 SMNVEV (reference sequence). Trimming took 4 bases from V and 8 from J, leaving 24 bases between them. This CDR3 is built from 17 residues. The CDR3 DNA follows: TGTGCCAGCAGTTCCTCTCTCGGGACCAAAAACAGGGATGAGCAGTTCTTC. It is translated as CASSSSLGTKNRDEQFF.

The chain couples TRBV28 to TRBJ2-3; no clear D gene. Per germline, CDR1 MDHEN and CDR2 SYDVKM. V lost 5 bases and J 2 bases, leaving 8 bases between the germline ends. CDR3 length: 13 residues. CDR3 nucleotides: TGTGCCAGCAGTCTAGACTTCACAGATACGCAGTATTTT. Its protein is CASSLDFTDTQYF. Variable domain in full (rest from reference TRBV28 and TRBJ2-3): DVKVTQSSRYLVKRTGEKVFLECVQDMDHENMFWYRQDPGLGLRLIYFSYDVKMKEKGDIPEGYSVSREKKERFSLILESASTNQTSMYLCASSLDFTDTQYFGPGTRLTVL.

CDR3 nucleotides: TGCGCCAGCAGCCAAAGACAGGGAGGTACCGGGGAGCTGTTTTTT. Protein product: CASSQRQGGTGELFF. V is TRBV4-1 and J is TRBJ2-2, with D maybe TRBD1 (7 bases). Germline assignment: CDR1 MGHRA and CDR2 YSYEKL. The CDR3 loop spans 15 amino acids. Trimming took off 2 bases at V and 5 bases at J, with 12 bases between the two ends.

The rearrangement uses TRBV4-3 and TRBJ2-1, with 13 bases identical to TRBD2. The CDR3 loop spans 18 amino acids. The V gene end was trimmed by 0 bases and the J gene end by 8 bases; junction bases not matched to a gene: 10. CDR1 and CDR2 (germline): LGHNA, YSLEER. The CDR3 protein is CASSQDMGLAGPGDEQFF. CDR3 DNA sequence: TGCGCCAGCAGCCAAGATATGGGACTAGCGGGACCCGGGGATGAGCAGTTCTTC.

The chain combines TRBV7-9 with TRBJ2-7; D is possibly TRBD2 (6 bases). Trimming pared 1 base from V and 0 bases from J, leaving 13 bases between. The CDR3 consists of 16 residues. The germline V gene has CDR1 SEHNR and CDR2 FQNEAQ (reference sequence). The CDR3 DNA sequence: TGTGCCAGCAGCTTAGGGGGCGGGATGGCCTCCTACGAGCAGTACTTC. Protein product: CASSLGGGMASYEQYF.

The chain is built from TRBV11-2 and TRBJ2-5, with 7 bases identical to TRBD2. The CDR3 has 13 residues. J was trimmed by 4 bases and V by 1 base; bases with no gene match: 0. The V gene's germline CDR1 is SGHAT and CDR2 FQNNGV. CDR3 nucleotides: TGTGCCAGCAGCTTAGCGGGGGGAGAGACCCAGTACTTC. It is translated as CASSLAGGETQYF.

The genes are TRBV2 and TRBJ1-2; TRBD1 might be the D (6 bases). Per germline, CDR1 SNHLY and CDR2 FYNNEI. V lost 5 bases and J 5 bases, leaving 9 bases between the germline ends. There are 12 residues in the CDR3. The CDR3 sequence: CASSPTGYGYTF. DNA for the CDR3: TGTGCCAGCAGTCCAACAGGGTATGGCTACACCTTC. Supplemented by reference TRBV2 and TRBJ1-2, the full variable domain reads EPEVTQTPSHQVTQMGQEVILRCVPISNHLYFYWYRQILGQKVEFLVSFYNNEISEKSEIFDDQFSVERPDGSNFTLKIRSTKLEDSAMYFCASSPTGYGYTFGSGTRLTVV.

In DNA, the CDR3 is TGTGCCAGCAGGCGCTACAGGGGAAATCAGCCCCAGCATTTT. Translated: CASRRYRGNQPQHF. The chain employs TRBV6-5 and TRBJ1-5; 7 bases line up with TRBD1. The germline CDR1 and CDR2 sequences are MNHEY and SVGAGI. The ends lost 6 bases at V and 4 bases at J; junction bases unmatched: 6. The CDR3 has 14 amino acids.

The chain joins TRBV7-9 to TRBJ1-1; no definite D call. Looked up from germline, CDR1 is SEHNR and CDR2 is FQNEAQ (reference sequence). This CDR3 region has 15 residues. Trimming stripped 2 bases from V and 4 bases from J, with 14 bases between. CDR3 sequence: CASSLTPEAGTEAFF. CDR3 DNA sequence: TGTGCCAGCAGCTTAACCCCGGAAGCGGGCACTGAAGCTTTCTTT.

This clone has a handful of counts. This chain connects TRBV10-1 to TRBJ2-1, with 12 bases matching TRBD1. The CDR3 has 15 residues. Germline V gives CDR1 WNHNN, CDR2 SYGVQD (reference sequence). Trimming removed 2 bases from V and 8 bases from J; junction bases left unmatched: 4. For the CDR3, the DNA is TGCGCCAGCAGTGAGACCGGGACAGGGGGCGATGAGCAGTTCTTC. As protein: CASSETGTGGDEQFF.

This clone occurred once. The chain uses TRBV6-4 and TRBJ2-1, with a possible D match to TRBD1 (5 bases). This CDR3 comprises 13 residues. Germline CDR1 MRHNA, CDR2 SNTAGT. V lost 5 bases and J lost 8, with 13 bases in between. Written as DNA, the CDR3 is TGTGCCAGCAGTCACACAGAAGGGGATGAGCAGTTCTTC. Translation: CASSHTEGDEQFF.